Sequencing of this TCR beta chain was carried out in a study of T cells in Graves' hyperthyroidism and ophthalmopathy. This clonotype was detected many times. Germline CDR1 is SGHDT and CDR2 is YYEEEE. The CDR3 contains 13 residues. V trimming: 4 bases; J trimming: 4 bases; junction bases outside the gene matches: 3. Reasons for excluding patients were uncontrolled infection, other autoimmune disease, pregnancy or lactation. Diagnoses were established using clinical symptoms, serum thyroxine and TRAb, thyroid ultrasound and orbital computed tomography. There were TCR beta CDR3 regions amplified from RNA transcripts. The primer set for the first-round RT-PCR of the TCR CDR3 was HTBI. TCRdb re-analysed the multiplex PCR reads in MiXCR, keeping a single row per CDR3 protein. The sample has 620,000 or so distinct CDR3 sequences; 13% to 15% are singletons.

The V call is TRBV5-6, the J call TRBJ2-3; 7 bases match TRBD2. This sequence originates from a woman in her forties or fifties with Graves' ophthalmopathy. Sequencing input: blood. The DNA of the CDR3 is TGTGCCAGCAGCGTTCGGGGGGCAGATACGCAGTATTTT. Translating it yields CASSVRGADTQYF.